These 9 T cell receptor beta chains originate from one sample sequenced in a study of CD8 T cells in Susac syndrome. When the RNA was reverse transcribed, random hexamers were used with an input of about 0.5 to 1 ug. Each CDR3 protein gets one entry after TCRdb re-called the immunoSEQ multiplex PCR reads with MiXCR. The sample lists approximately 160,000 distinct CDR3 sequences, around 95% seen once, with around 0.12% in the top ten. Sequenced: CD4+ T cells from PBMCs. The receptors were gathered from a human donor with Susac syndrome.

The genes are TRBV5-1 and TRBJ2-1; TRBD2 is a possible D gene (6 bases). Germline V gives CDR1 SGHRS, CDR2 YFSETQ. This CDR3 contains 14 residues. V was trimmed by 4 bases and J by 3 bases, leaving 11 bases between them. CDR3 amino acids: CASSRLGDYNEQFF. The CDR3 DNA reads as TGCGCCAGCAGCAGACTAGGAGACTACAATGAGCAGTTCTTC.

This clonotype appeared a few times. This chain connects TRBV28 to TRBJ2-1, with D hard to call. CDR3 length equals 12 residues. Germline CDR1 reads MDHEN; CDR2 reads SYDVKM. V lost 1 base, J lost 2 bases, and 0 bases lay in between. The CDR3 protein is CASSLSYNEQFF. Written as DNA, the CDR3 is TGTGCCAGCAGTTTATCCTACAATGAGCAGTTCTTC.

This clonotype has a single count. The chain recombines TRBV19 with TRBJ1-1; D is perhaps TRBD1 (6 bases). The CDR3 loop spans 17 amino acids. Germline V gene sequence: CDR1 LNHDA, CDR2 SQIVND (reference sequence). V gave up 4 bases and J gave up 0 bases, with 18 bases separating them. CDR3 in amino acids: CASSTQTGSFMNTEAFF. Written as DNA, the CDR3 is TGTGCCAGTAGTACTCAGACAGGATCCTTCATGAACACTGAAGCTTTCTTT.

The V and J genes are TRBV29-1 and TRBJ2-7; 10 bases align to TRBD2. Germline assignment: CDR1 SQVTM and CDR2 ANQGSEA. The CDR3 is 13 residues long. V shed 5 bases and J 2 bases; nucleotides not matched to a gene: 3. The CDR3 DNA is TGCAGCGTTTCTAGCGGGAGAGCCTACGAGCAGTACTTC. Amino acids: CSVSSGRAYEQYF.

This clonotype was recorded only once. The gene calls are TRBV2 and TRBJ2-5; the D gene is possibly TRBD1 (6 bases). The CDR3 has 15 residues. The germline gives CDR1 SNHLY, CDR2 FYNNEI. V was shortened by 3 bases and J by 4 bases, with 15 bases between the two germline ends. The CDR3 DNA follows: TGTGCCAGCAGTGACCGAGGGACAAGTGGAGAGACCCAGTACTTC. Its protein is CASSDRGTSGETQYF.

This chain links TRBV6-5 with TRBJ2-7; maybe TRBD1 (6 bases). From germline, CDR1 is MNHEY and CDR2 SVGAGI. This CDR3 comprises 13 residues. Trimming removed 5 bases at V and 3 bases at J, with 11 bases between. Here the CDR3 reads CASSHGTSYEQYF. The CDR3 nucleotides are TGTGCCAGCAGTCACGGGACAAGCTACGAGCAGTACTTC.

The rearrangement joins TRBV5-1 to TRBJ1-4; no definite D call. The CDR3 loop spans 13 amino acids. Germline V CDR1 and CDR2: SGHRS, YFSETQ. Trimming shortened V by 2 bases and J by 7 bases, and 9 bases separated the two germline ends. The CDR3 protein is CASSFRRGEKLFF. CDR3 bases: TGCGCCAGCAGCTTCCGACGGGGTGAAAAACTGTTTTTT. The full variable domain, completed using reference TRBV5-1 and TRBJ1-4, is KAGVTQTPRYLIKTRGQQVTLSCSPISGHRSVSWYQQTPGQGLQFLFEYFSETQRNKGNFPGRFSGRQFSNSRSEMNVSTLELGDSALYLCASSFRRGEKLFFGSGTQLSVL.

The DNA of the CDR3 is TGCGCCAGCAGCCCCAGGACCTTCGATGGCTACACCTTC. This sequence encodes CASSPRTFDGYTF. V is TRBV4-3 and J is TRBJ1-2; unclear D gene. CDR3 length: 13 residues. From germline, CDR1 is LGHNA and CDR2 YSLEER. Deletions cut 4 bases from V and 6 bases from J, with 12 bases between.

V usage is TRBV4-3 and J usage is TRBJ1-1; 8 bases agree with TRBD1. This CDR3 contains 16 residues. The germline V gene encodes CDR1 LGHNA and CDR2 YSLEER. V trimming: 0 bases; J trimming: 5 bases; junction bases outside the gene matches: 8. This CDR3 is CASSQDTDRVWTEAFF. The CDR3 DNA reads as TGCGCCAGCAGCCAAGATACGGACAGGGTGTGGACTGAAGCTTTCTTT.